A selection of T cell receptor beta chains follows, all from one sample in a study of blood T cell repertoires in COVID-19. Sequenced by immunoSEQ multiplex PCR; TCRdb stores in-frame clones only, minus some. Of 250,000 or so clones in the sample, 89% were seen once. The sample comprised peripheral blood. Source of these receptors: a woman between 35 and 50 years old who had recovered from COVID-19. Both conserved end residues are part of each CDR3. D genes are given only for firm matches. A row's size may be missing; if present it is once, few, many or a size class.

size: NA
J: TRBJ2-3
D: TRBD2
V: TRBV19
length: 15
CDR3: CASTRTSGVSDTQYF
DNA: TGTGCCAGTACCCGGACTAGCGGGGTATCAGATACGCAGTATTTT

size: NA
J: TRBJ1-1
D: NA
V: TRBV7-2
length: 15
CDR3: CASSFHRGVGEKAFF
DNA: TGTGCCAGCAGCTTCCACCGGGGGGTGGGAGAGAAAGCTTTCTTT

size: NA
J: TRBJ2-2
D: NA
V: TRBV27
length: 18
CDR3: CASSSGTTGQGGTGELFF
DNA: TGTGCCAGCAGTTCCGGAACGACAGGACAAGGGGGCACCGGGGAGCTGTTTTTT

size: NA
J: TRBJ2-4
D: NA
V: TRBV7-8
length: 19
CDR3: CASSFRSVPQGGQADIQYF
DNA: TGTGCCAGCAGCTTTCGATCCGTACCCCAGGGAGGTCAGGCTGACATTCAGTACTTC

size: NA
J: TRBJ2-1
D: NA
V: TRBV6-2/TRBV6-3
length: 13
CDR3: CASSYQRLSEQFF
DNA: TGTGCCAGCAGTTACCAGAGACTAAGTGAGCAGTTCTTC

size: NA
J: TRBJ1-2
D: NA
V: TRBV2
length: 13
CDR3: CASSGGGYYGYTF
DNA: TGTGCCAGCAGTGGGGGGGGCTACTATGGCTACACCTTC

size: few
J: TRBJ2-3
D: NA
V: TRBV15
length: 15
CDR3: CATSSQTGSTDTQYF
DNA: TGTGCCACCAGCAGTCAGACAGGTAGCACAGATACGCAGTATTTT

size: NA
J: TRBJ2-1
D: TRBD1
V: TRBV9
length: 12
CDR3: CASSETGFEQFF
DNA: TGTGCCAGCAGTGAGACAGGGTTTGAGCAGTTCTTC

size: few
J: TRBJ1-2
D: NA
V: TRBV7-6
length: 12
CDR3: CATLSLRYGYTF
DNA: TGTGCAACGCTTAGCCTCCGCTATGGCTACACCTTC

size: NA
J: TRBJ1-3
D: NA
V: TRBV18
length: 18
CDR3: CASSPRLSLESSGNTIYF
DNA: TGTGCCAGCTCACCAAGATTAAGTTTAGAAAGCTCTGGAAACACCATATATTTT

size: NA
J: TRBJ2-7
D: TRBD1
V: TRBV7-2
length: 13
CDR3: CASSNYRGHEQYF
DNA: TGTGCCAGCAGCAATTACAGGGGCCACGAGCAGTACTTC

size: NA
J: TRBJ2-3
D: NA
V: TRBV18
length: 17
CDR3: CASSPLLGQSNTDTQYF
DNA: TGTGCCAGCTCACCGCTACTCGGACAGTCCAACACAGATACGCAGTATTTT

size: NA
J: TRBJ1-2
D: TRBD1
V: TRBV9
length: 15
CDR3: CASSGAPGQSYGYTF
DNA: TGTGCCAGCAGCGGGGCCCCGGGACAGAGCTATGGCTACACCTTC

size: NA
J: TRBJ2-1
D: TRBD1
V: TRBV7-9
length: 17
CDR3: CASSLRGGQGARNEQFF
DNA: TGTGCCAGCAGCTTACGAGGGGGACAGGGGGCGAGGAATGAGCAGTTCTTC

size: NA
J: TRBJ1-1
D: NA
V: TRBV7-9
length: 14
CDR3: CASSLNLLNTEAFF
DNA: TGTGCCAGCAGCTTAAATCTCCTGAACACTGAAGCTTTCTTT

size: NA
J: TRBJ1-2
D: NA
V: TRBV15
length: 15
CDR3: CATSRDQWQGSSTSF
DNA: TGTGCCACCAGCAGAGATCAGTGGCAGGGCAGCTCTACCTCCTTC

size: NA
J: TRBJ1-4
D: NA
V: TRBV5-4
length: 13
CDR3: CASSLTSDGGLVF
DNA: TGTGCCAGCAGCTTGACCTCGGACGGAGGCCTCGTTTTT

size: NA
J: TRBJ1-1
D: TRBD1
V: TRBV25-1
length: 15
CDR3: CASSTDRGLNTEAFF
DNA: TGTGCCAGCAGTACGGACAGGGGGCTGAACACTGAAGCTTTCTTT

size: NA
J: TRBJ2-1
D: NA
V: TRBV6-5
length: 12
CDR3: CASRPDYPEQFF
DNA: TGTGCCAGCAGACCGGACTATCCTGAGCAGTTCTTC

size: NA
J: TRBJ1-1
D: TRBD1
V: TRBV7-3
length: 13
CDR3: CASSQDRGTEAFF
DNA: TGTGCCAGCAGCCAGGACAGGGGCACTGAAGCTTTCTTT

size: NA
J: TRBJ1-2
D: NA
V: TRBV12-3/TRBV12-4
length: 13
CDR3: CASSLTRAYGYTF
DNA: TGTGCCAGCAGTTTAACCAGGGCCTATGGCTACACCTTC

size: NA
J: TRBJ2-3
D: NA
V: TRBV3-1/TRBV3-2
length: 14
CDR3: CASSQGANPDTQYF
DNA: TGTGCCAGCAGCCAAGGGGCAAATCCTGATACGCAGTATTTT

size: once
J: TRBJ1-5
D: NA
V: TRBV18
length: 13
CDR3: CASSPMGSRPQHF
DNA: TGTGCCAGCTCACCGATGGGGAGTAGGCCCCAGCATTTT

size: NA
J: TRBJ1-3
D: NA
V: TRBV19
length: 14
CDR3: CASSINRAGNTIYF
DNA: TGTGCCAGTAGTATTAACAGGGCTGGAAACACCATATATTTT